Listed below are T cell receptor beta chains from one sample, sequenced in a study of T cells in localized non-small cell lung cancer. The assay was immunoSEQ multiplex PCR, and TCRdb's table has in-frame clones only and misses some. The table has some 2,100 clones, 27% seen once; the top ten hold around a sixth. Sequenced here: normal lung tissue next to the tumor, sampled before any cancer treatment. The source of these receptors is an older female donor with stage I lung adenocarcinoma. CDR3s leave out the opening cysteine and the closing phenylalanine or tryptophan.

v_gene,j_gene,CDR3aa
TRBV5-1,TRBJ2-1,ASSLAGSSYNEQF
TRBV30,TRBJ2-1,AWSAWEGHNNEQF
TRBV18,TRBJ1-1,ASSPTENTEAF
TRBV5-1,TRBJ1-1,ASSLGTGSGNTEAF
TRBV4-1,TRBJ2-1,ASSPGLAGGGDEQF
TRBV6-8,TRBJ2-6,ASSYSGGPGANVLT
TRBV14,TRBJ2-7,ASSQVRGAGPTYEQY
TRBV7-2,TRBJ1-1,ASSPGGIAEAF
TRBV9,TRBJ1-3,ASSGRDRRFSGNTIY
TRBV6-8,TRBJ1-1,ASRRSLGGMNTEAF
TRBV6-8,TRBJ2-7,ASSSQGYEQY
TRBV18,TRBJ2-2,ASSPRAKNTGELF
TRBV29-1,TRBJ2-5,SATTSGGETQY
TRBV28,TRBJ1-2,ASSRGSDGYT
TRBV5-1,TRBJ1-6,ASSFRTGEGSPLH
TRBV11-3,TRBJ1-2,ASSPNPGTYGYT
TRBV29-1,TRBJ1-5,SAGTEYQPQH